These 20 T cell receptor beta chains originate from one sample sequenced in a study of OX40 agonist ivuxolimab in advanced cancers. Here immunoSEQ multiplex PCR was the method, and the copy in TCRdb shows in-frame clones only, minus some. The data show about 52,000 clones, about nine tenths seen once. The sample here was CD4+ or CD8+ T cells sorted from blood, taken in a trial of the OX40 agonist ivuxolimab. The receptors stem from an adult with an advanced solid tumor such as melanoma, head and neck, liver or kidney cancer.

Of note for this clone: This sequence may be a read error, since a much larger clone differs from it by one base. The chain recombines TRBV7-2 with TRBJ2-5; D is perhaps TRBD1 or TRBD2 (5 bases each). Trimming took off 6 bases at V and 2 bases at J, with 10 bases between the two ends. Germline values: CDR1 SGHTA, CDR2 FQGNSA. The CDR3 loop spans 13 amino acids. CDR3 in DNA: TGTGCCAGCAGTCGGGACCAACAAGAGACCCAGTACTTC. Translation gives CASSRDQQETQYF.

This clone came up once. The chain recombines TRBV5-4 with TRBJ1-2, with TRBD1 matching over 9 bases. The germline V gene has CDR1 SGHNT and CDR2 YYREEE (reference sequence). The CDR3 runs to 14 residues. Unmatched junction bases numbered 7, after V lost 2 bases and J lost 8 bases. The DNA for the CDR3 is TGTGCCAGCAGCTTATCCGGGACAGGGAGGGGCTACACCTTC. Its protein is CASSLSGTGRGYTF.

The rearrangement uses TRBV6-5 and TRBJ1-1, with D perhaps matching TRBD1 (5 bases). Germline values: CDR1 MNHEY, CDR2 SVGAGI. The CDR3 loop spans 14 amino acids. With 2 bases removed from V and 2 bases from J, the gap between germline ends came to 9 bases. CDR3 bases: TGTGCCAGCAGTTACGACAGAACAAACACTGAAGCTTTCTTT. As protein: CASSYDRTNTEAFF.

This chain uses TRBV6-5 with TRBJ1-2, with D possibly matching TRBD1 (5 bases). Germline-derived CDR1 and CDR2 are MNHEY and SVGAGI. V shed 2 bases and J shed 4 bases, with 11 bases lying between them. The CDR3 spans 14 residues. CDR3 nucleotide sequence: TGTGCCAGCAGTTACCTGGACAAAGTCTATGGCTACACCTTC. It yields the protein CASSYLDKVYGYTF.

The CDR3 region is CASSSDGPFVNYGYTF. The CDR3 nucleotides read TGTGCCAGCAGCTCGGATGGACCCTTCGTTAACTATGGCTACACCTTC. V and J are TRBV7-9 and TRBJ1-2; D not resolved. V lost 4 bases and J lost 1, with 16 bases in between. The CDR3 runs 16 residues. Germline V CDR1 and CDR2: SEHNR, FQNEAQ (reference sequence).

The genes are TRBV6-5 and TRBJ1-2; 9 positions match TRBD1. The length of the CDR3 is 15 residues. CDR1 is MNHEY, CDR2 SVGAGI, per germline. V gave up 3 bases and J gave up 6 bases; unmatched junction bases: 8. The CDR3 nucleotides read TGTGCCAGCAGTTATTCGGACAGGGGAGGGGATGGCTACACCTTC. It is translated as CASSYSDRGGDGYTF.

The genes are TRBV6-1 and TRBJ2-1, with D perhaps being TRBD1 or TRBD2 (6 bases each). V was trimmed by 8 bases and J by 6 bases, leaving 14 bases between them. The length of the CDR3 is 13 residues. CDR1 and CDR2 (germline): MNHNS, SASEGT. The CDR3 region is CASCKEGGNEQFF. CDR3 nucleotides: TGTGCCAGCTGTAAGGAGGGGGGCAATGAGCAGTTCTTC.

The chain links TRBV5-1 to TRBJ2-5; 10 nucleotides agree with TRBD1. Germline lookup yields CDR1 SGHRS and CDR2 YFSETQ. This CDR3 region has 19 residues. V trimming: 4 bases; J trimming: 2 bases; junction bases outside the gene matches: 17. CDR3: CASSGRDRGLNPFQETQYF. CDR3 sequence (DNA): TGCGCCAGCAGCGGCCGGGACAGGGGTCTTAATCCCTTTCAAGAGACCCAGTACTTC.

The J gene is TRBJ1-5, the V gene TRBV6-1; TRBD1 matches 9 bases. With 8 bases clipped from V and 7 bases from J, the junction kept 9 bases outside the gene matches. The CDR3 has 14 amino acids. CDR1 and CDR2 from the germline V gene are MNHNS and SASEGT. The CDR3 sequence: CASDRGGTGQPQHF. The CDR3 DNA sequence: TGTGCCAGCGACAGGGGGGGGACTGGACAGCCCCAGCATTTT.

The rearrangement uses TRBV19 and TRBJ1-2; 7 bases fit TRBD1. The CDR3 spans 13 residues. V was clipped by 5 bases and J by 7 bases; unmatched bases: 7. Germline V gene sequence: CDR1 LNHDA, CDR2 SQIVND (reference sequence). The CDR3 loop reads CASSATGFAGYTF. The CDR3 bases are TGTGCCAGTAGTGCGACAGGGTTCGCTGGCTACACCTTC.

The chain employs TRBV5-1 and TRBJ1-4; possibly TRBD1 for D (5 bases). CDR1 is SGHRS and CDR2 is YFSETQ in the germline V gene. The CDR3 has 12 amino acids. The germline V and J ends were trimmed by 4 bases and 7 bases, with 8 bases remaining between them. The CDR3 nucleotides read TGCGCCAGCAGCCAGGGCGGTGAAAAACTGTTTTTT. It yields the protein CASSQGGEKLFF. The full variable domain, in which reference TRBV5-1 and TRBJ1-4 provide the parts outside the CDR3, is KAGVTQTPRYLIKTRGQQVTLSCSPISGHRSVSWYQQTPGQGLQFLFEYFSETQRNKGNFPGRFSGRQFSNSRSEMNVSTLELGDSALYLCASSQGGEKLFFGSGTQLSVL.

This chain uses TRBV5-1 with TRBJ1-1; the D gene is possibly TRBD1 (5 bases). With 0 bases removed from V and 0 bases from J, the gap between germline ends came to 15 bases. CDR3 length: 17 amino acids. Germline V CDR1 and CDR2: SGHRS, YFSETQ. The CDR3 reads CASSLAHLTDMNTEAFF. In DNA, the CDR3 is TGCGCCAGCAGCTTGGCCCACTTGACAGATATGAACACTGAAGCTTTCTTT.

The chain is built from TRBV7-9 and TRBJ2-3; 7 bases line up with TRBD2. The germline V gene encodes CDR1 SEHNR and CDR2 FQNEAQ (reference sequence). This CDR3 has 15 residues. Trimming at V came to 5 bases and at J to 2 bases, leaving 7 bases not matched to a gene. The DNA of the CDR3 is TGTGCCAGCAGCCCTCAGCGGGGATACACAGATACGCAGTATTTT. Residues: CASSPQRGYTDTQYF.

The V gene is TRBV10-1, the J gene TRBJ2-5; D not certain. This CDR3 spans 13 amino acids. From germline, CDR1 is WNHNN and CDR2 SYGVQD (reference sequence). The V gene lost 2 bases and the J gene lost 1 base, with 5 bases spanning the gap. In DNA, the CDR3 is TGCGCCAGCAGTGAGGCAGTCCAAGAGACCCAGTACTTC. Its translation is CASSEAVQETQYF.

CDR3 bases: TGTGCCAGCAGTTCCGGAGTAGACGGAAACACCATATATTTT. Translation: CASSSGVDGNTIYF. The V gene is TRBV27, the J gene TRBJ1-3; D is uncertain. The CDR3 extends over 14 amino acids. Germline V gives CDR1 MNHEY, CDR2 SMNVEV (reference sequence). V was pared by 4 bases and J by 4 bases, with 11 bases between.

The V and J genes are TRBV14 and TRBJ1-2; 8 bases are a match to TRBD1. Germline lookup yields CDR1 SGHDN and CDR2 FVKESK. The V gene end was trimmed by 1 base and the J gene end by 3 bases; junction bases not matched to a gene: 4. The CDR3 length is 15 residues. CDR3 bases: TGTGCCAGCAGCCAAGCTCAGGGGGCCCACTATGGCTACACCTTC. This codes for CASSQAQGAHYGYTF. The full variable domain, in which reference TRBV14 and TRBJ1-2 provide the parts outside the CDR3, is EAGVTQFPSHSVIEKGQTVTLRCDPISGHDNLYWYRRVMGKEIKFLLHFVKESKQDESGMPNNRFLAERTGGTYSTLKVQPAELEDSGVYFCASSQAQGAHYGYTFGSGTRLTVV.

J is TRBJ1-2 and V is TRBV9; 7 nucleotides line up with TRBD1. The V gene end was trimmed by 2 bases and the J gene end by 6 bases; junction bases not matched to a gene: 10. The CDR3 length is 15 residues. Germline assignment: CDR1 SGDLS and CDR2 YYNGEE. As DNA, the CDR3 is TGTGCCAGCAGCGTCGGAGCCGACAGGGCGGATGGCTACACCTTC. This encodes CASSVGADRADGYTF.

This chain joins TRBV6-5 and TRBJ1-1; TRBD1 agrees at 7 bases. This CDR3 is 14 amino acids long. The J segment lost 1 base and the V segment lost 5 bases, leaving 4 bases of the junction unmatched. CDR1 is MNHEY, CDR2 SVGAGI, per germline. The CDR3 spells CASSGRTGNTEAFF. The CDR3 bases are TGTGCCAGCAGTGGCCGGACAGGGAACACTGAAGCTTTCTTT.

The CDR3 loop is CASSGTVSGELFF. The CDR3 DNA reads as TGTGCCAGCAGCGGGACAGTATCCGGGGAGCTGTTTTTT. The V gene is TRBV9, the J gene TRBJ2-2; tentatively, D is TRBD1 (6 bases). CDR3 size: 13 residues. Trimming removed 3 bases from V and 6 bases from J, with 9 bases in between. Germline assignment: CDR1 SGDLS and CDR2 YYNGEE.

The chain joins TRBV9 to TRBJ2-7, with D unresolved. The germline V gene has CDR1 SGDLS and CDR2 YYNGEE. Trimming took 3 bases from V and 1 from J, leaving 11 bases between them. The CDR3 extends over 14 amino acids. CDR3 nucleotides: TGTGCCAGCAGCGAAAACTCCGGGTCCTACGAGCAGTACTTC. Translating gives CASSENSGSYEQYF.